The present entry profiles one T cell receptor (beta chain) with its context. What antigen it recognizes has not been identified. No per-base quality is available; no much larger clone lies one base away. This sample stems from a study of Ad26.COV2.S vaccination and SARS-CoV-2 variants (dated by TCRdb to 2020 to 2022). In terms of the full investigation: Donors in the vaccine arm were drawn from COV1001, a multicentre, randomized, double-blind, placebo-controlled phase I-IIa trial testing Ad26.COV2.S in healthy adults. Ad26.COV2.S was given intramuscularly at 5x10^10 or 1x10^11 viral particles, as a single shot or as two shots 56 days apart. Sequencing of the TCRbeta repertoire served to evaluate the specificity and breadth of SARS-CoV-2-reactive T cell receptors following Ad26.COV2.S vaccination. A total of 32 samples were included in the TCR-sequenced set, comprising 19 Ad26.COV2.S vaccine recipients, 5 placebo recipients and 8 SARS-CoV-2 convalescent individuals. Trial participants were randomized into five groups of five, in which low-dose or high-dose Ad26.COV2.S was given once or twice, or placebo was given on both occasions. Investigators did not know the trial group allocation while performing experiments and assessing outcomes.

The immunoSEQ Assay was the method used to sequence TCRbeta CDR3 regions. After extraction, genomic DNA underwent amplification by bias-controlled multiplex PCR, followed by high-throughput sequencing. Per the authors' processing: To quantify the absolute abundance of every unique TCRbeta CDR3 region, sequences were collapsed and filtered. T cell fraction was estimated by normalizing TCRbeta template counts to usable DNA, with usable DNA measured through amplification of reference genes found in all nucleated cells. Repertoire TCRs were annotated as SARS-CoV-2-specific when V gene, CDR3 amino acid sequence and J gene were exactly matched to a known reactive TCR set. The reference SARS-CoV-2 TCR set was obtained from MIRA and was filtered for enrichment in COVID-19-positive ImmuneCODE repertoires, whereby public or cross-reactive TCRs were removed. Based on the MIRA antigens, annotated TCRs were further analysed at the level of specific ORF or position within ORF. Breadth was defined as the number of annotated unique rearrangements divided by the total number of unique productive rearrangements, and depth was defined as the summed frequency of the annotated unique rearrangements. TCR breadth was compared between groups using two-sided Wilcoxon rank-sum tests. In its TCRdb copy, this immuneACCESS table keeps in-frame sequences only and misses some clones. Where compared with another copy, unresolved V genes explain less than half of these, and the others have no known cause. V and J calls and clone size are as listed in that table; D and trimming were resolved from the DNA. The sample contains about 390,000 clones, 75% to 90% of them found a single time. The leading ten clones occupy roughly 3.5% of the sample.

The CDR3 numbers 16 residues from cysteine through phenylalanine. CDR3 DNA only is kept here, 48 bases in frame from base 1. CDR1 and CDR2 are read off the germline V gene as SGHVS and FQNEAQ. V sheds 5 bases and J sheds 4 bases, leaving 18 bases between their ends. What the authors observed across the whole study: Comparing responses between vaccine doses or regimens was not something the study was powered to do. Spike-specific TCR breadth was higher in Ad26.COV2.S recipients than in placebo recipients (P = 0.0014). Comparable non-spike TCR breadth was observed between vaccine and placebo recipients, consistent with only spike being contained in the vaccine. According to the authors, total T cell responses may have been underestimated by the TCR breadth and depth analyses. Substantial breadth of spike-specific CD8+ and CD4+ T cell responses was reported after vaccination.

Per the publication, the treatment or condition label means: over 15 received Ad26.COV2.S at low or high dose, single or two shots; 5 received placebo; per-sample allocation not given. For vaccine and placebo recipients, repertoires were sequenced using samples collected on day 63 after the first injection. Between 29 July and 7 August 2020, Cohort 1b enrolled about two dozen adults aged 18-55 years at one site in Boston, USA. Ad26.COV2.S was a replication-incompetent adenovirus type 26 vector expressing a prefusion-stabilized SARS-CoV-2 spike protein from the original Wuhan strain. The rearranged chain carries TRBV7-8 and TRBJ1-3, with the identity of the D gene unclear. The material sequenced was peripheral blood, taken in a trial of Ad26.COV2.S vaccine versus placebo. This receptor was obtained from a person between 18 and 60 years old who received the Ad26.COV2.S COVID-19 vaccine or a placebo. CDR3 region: CASSPSGSYLGNTIYF. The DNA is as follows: TGTGCCAGCAGCCCATCGGGCTCCTATTTGGGAAACACCATATATTTT. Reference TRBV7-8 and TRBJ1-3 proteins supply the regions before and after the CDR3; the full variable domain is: GAGVSQSPRYKVAKRGQDVALRCDPISGHVSLFWYQQALGQGPEFLTYFQNEAQLDKSGLPSDRFFAERPEGSVSTLKIQRTQQEDSAVYLCASSPSGSYLGNTIYFGEGSWLTVV.